These T cell receptor beta chains were read from a single sample in a study of beta chain features in type 1 diabetes. Using immunoSEQ multiplex PCR, the repertoire was profiled, and TCRdb retains in-frame clones only, with some absent. The top ten hold around 0.065% of the sample, which has 400,000 to 600,000 clones, roughly 31% seen once. Sequencing was performed on naive CD4+ T cells from blood. Every receptor here comes from a man between 18 and 35 years old in good health. CDR3s include the opening cysteine and the closing phenylalanine or tryptophan. A D gene is named only where the DNA matches it firmly. The size entry is marked missing in some rows and otherwise reads once, few, many or a size class.

TRBJ1-5 few - TRBV30 CAWTDSGNQPQHF
TRBJ2-7 - TRBD1 TRBV9 CASSVGGGGTGYEQYF
TRBJ1-2 - - TRBV25-1 CASSEWGTHGYTF
TRBJ1-1 - - TRBV12-5 CASGLPGDNTEAFF
TRBJ2-5 - TRBD2 TRBV28 CASGTSGSGAETQYF
TRBJ2-7 few - TRBV15 CATTANRGGSSYEQYF
TRBJ2-6 - - TRBV2 CASSARTTSPHVLTF
TRBJ2-5 few - TRBV27 CASSLWRPGQSREYF
TRBJ2-7 few - TRBV4-2 CASSHNRALAYEQYF
TRBJ1-4 few - TRBV29-1 CSVVTANEKLFF
TRBJ2-1 few TRBD1 TRBV4-1 CASSQVLGQAINEQFF
TRBJ2-1 few - TRBV7-3 CASSQNYNNEQFF
TRBJ2-7 few TRBD1 TRBV4-2 CASSQLPGQGAYEQYF
TRBJ2-4 - - TRBV6-5 CASSPSGENIQYF
TRBJ2-5 few - TRBV28 CASSPDSDGRETQYF
TRBJ2-3 - TRBD2 TRBV7-9 CASSSFGSGGPDTQYF
TRBJ2-7 once - TRBV30 CAWSPRRGQKTYEQYF
TRBJ2-2 - TRBD2 TRBV29-1 CSAGLAGITGELFF